The TCR delta chain under discussion was sequenced for a study of gammadelta T cells in human blood (dated by TCRdb to the early 2020s). Broad study findings and their caveats: According to the study, polyclonal expansion of innate gamma-delta T cells right after birth appeared to be driven by microbial exposure.

Libraries were made using RT-PCR. The sequencer was an Illumina MiSeq. The public reads were reprocessed by TCRdb using CATT, and rows of matching DNA were later combined. Recorded for this sample are 350 or so delta-chain clones; 30% to 40% of them occurred a single time. Of the sample, about a third falls within the top ten clones. A word on this clone: Which antigen it targets is not known. Base qualities are not recorded, but no much larger clone differs from it by a single base.

Spanning cysteine to phenylalanine, the CDR3 consists of 20 amino acids. Solely the CDR3 DNA is kept, with 60 bases framed from the first base. CDR1 and CDR2 are read off the germline V gene as TSWWSYY and QGS. Unmatched junction bases come to 15, with V trimmed by 0 bases and J by 3 bases. The chain links TRDV1 with TRDJ1, and 11 junction bases match TRDD3. The sequenced material came from non-Vgamma9Vdelta2 gamma-delta T cells from infant blood. The receptor's source is a human donor. The DNA sequence reads TGTGCTCTTGGGGAACTACACCTATTCCTACTGGGGGATAGATCCGATAAACTCATCTTT. Protein translation: CALGELHLFLLGDRSDKLIF.